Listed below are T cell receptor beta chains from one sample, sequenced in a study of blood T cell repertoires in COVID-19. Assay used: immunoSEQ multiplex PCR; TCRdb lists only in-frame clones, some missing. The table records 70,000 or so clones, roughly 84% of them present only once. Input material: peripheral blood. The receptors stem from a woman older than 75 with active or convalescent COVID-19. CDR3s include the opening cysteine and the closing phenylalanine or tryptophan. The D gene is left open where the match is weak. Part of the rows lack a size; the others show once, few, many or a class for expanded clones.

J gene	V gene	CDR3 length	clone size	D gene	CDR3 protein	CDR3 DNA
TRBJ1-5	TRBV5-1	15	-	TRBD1	CASSLGDRGNQPQHF	TGCGCCAGCAGCTTGGGGGACAGGGGCAATCAGCCCCAGCATTTT
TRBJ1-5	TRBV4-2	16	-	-	CASSQAGRQVNQPQHF	TGTGCCAGCAGCCAAGCCGGTAGGCAGGTCAATCAGCCCCAGCATTTT
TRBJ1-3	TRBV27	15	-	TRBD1	CASSTGTGIRSTIYF	TGTGCCAGCAGTACCGGGACAGGGATCAGGAGCACCATATATTTT
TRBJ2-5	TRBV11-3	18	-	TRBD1	CASSLEGGDRDGVETQYF	TGTGCCAGCAGCTTAGAGGGCGGGGACAGGGACGGGGTTGAGACCCAGTACTTC
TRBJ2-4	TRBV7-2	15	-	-	CASRRTPLAKNIQYF	TGTGCCAGCAGACGGACACCCCTAGCCAAAAACATTCAGTACTTC
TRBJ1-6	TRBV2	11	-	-	CASSLPAPLHF	TGTGCCAGCAGTCTTCCCGCGCCCCTCCACTTT
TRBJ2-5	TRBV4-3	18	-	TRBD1	CASSQAYPGQGVQETQYF	TGCGCCAGCAGCCAAGCATACCCGGGACAGGGGGTCCAAGAGACCCAGTACTTC
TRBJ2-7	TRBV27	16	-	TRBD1	CASSFPRGTGRYEQYF	TGTGCCAGCAGTTTTCCCAGGGGGACAGGTCGGTACGAGCAGTACTTC
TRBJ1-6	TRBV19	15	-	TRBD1	CASSRVSGGRSPLHF	TGTGCCAGTAGTAGGGTGTCAGGGGGCAGGTCACCCCTCCACTTT
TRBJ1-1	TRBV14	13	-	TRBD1	CASSLTGGSEAFF	TGTGCCAGCAGCCTAACAGGGGGCAGCGAAGCTTTCTTT
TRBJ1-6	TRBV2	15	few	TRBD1	CASSDFQGAVSPLHF	TGTGCCAGCAGTGATTTTCAGGGGGCCGTTTCACCCCTCCACTTT
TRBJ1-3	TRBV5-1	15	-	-	CASSAAANSGNTIYF	TGCGCCAGCAGCGCCGCGGCAAACTCTGGAAACACCATATATTTT
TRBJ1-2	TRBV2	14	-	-	CASTKGVPNYGYTF	TGTGCCAGCACCAAGGGGGTACCTAACTATGGCTACACCTTC
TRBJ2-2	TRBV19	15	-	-	CASSTRQASTGELFF	TGTGCCAGTAGTACCCGACAGGCTTCTACCGGGGAGCTGTTTTTT
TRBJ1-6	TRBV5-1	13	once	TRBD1	CASSFQGDSPLHF	TGCGCCAGCAGCTTCCAGGGGGATTCACCCCTCCACTTT
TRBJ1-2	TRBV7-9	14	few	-	CASSLGTTNYGYTF	TGTGCCAGCAGCTTAGGGACTACTAACTATGGCTACACCTTC
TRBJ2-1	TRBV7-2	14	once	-	CASSSPGAYNEQFF	TGTGCCAGCAGCTCCCCAGGGGCATACAATGAGCAGTTCTTC
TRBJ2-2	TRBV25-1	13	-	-	CASSDTGIGELFF	TGTGCCAGCAGCGACACAGGGATCGGGGAGCTGTTTTTT
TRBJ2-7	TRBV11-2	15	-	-	CASSLSAYRAYEQYF	TGTGCCAGCAGCTTATCCGCGTACAGGGCCTACGAGCAGTACTTC
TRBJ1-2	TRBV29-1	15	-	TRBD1	CSVFSTGQGPYGYTF	TGCAGCGTTTTCTCGACGGGACAGGGGCCCTATGGCTACACCTTC
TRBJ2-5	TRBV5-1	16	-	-	CASSLDVAGGQETQYF	TGCGCCAGCAGCTTGGATGTCGCTGGGGGGCAAGAGACCCAGTACTTC
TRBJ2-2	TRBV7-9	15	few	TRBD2	CASSLGRGETGELFF	TGTGCCAGCAGCTTAGGCCGGGGGGAGACCGGGGAGCTGTTTTTT
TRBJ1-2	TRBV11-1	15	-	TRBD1	CASSARTGWNYGYTF	TGTGCCAGCAGCGCCCGGACAGGATGGAACTATGGCTACACCTTC
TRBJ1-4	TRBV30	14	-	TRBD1	CAWSQTRGQGRVFF	TGTGCCTGGAGTCAAACTCGCGGACAGGGACGGGTGTTTTTT
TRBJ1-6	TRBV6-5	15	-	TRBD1	CASSYTGEIASPLHF	TGTGCCAGCAGTTACACAGGGGAGATAGCTTCACCCCTCCACTTT
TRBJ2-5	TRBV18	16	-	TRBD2	CASSPALRTSEETQYF	TGTGCCAGCTCACCGGCGCTCAGGACTAGCGAAGAGACCCAGTACTTC
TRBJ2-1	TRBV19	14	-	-	CASSIGSLWLEQFF	TGTGCCAGTAGTATAGGGTCCCTCTGGCTTGAGCAGTTCTTC
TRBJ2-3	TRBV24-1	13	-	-	CATSSSSTDTQYF	TGTGCCACCAGTTCTTCTAGCACAGATACGCAGTATTTT
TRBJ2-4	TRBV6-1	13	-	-	CASSDETLDIQYF	TGTGCCAGCAGTGATGAGACATTGGACATTCAGTACTTC
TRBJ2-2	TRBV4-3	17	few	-	CASSQVPPSAGLGELFF	TGCGCCAGCAGCCAAGTGCCTCCAAGTGCTGGGCTCGGGGAGCTGTTTTTT
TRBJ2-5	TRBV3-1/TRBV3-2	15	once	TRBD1	CASSHTGTGGETQYF	TGTGCCAGCAGTCACACCGGGACAGGGGGGGAGACCCAGTACTTC
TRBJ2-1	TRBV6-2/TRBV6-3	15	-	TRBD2	CASSPGLAGYNEQFF	TGTGCCAGCAGCCCGGGACTAGCGGGCTACAATGAGCAGTTCTTC
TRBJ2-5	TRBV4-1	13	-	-	CASSQLAVMTQYF	TGCGCCAGCAGCCAATTAGCGGTTATGACCCAGTACTTC
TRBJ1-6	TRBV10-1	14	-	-	CASSELHGLAPLHF	TGCGCCAGCAGTGAACTCCACGGACTAGCCCCCCTCCACTTT
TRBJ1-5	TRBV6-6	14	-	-	CASSYGGQKEPQHF	TGTGCCAGCAGTTACGGCGGACAGAAGGAGCCCCAGCATTTT
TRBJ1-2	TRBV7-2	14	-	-	CASSLRLENYGYTF	TGTGCCAGCAGCCTGAGGCTGGAGAACTATGGCTACACCTTC
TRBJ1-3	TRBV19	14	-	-	CASIETASGNTIYF	TGTGCCAGTATCGAAACAGCCTCTGGAAACACCATATATTTT
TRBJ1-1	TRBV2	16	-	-	CASSEGPDITNTEAFF	TGTGCCAGCAGTGAGGGCCCAGACATTACGAACACTGAAGCTTTCTTT
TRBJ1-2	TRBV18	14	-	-	CASSPGTRNYGYTF	TGTGCCAGCTCCCCCGGGACTCGAAACTATGGCTACACCTTC
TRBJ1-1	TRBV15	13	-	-	CATSRGRIKAAFF	TGTGCCACCAGCAGAGGGCGGATCAAGGCAGCTTTCTTT
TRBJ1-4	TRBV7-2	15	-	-	CASSLVQGSFEKLFF	TGTGCCAGCAGCTTAGTTCAGGGGTCCTTTGAAAAACTGTTTTTT
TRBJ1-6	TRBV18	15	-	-	CASSPRGGDNSPLHF	TGTGCCAGCTCACCACGGGGGGGAGATAATTCACCCCTCCACTTT
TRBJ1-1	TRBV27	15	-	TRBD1	CASSQRQGSNTEAFF	TGTGCCAGCAGTCAGAGACAGGGTAGTAACACTGAAGCTTTCTTT
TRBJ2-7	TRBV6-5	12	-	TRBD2	CASRTSGGEQYF	TGTGCCAGCAGAACTAGCGGGGGCGAGCAGTACTTC
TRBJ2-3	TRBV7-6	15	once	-	CASSLSSTITDTQYF	TGTGCCAGCAGCTTATCTTCGACTATCACAGATACGCAGTATTTT
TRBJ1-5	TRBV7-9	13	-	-	CASSLIDRQPQHF	TGTGCCAGCAGCTTAATCGATCGGCAGCCCCAGCATTTT
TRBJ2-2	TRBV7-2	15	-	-	CASSLGPRGFGELFF	TGTGCCAGCAGCTTAGGCCCTAGGGGGTTCGGGGAGCTGTTTTTT
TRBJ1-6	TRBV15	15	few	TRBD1	CATSRDLTGGSPLHF	TGTGCCACCAGCAGAGATTTAACAGGGGGGTCACCCCTCCACTTT
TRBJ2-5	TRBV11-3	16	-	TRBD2	CASSSGLAGGGETQYF	TGTGCCAGCAGCTCCGGACTAGCGGGGGGCGGAGAGACCCAGTACTTC
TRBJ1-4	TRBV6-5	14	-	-	CASKKDGSVEKLFF	TGTGCCAGCAAAAAAGACGGGAGTGTCGAAAAACTGTTTTTT
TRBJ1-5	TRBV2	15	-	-	CASNAGEEGNQPQHF	TGTGCCAGCAATGCCGGCGAGGAGGGCAATCAGCCCCAGCATTTT
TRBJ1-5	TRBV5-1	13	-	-	CASSEGTTQPQHF	TGCGCCAGCAGCGAGGGAACAACACAGCCCCAGCATTTT
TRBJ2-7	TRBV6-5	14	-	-	CASSYGRGAYEQYF	TGTGCCAGCAGTTACGGGCGGGGAGCCTACGAGCAGTACTTC
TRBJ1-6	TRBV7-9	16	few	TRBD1	CASSFGQGGTNSPLHF	TGTGCCAGCAGCTTCGGACAGGGAGGCACCAATTCACCCCTCCACTTT
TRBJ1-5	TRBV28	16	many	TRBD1	CASSLGQGAVNQPQHF	TGTGCCAGCAGTTTAGGACAGGGGGCCGTCAATCAGCCCCAGCATTTT
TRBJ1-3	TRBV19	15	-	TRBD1	CASSIGGGTGNTIYF	TGTGCCAGTAGTATAGGAGGGGGCACCGGAAACACCATATATTTT
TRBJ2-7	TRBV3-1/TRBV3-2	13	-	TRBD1	CASSYRDREQWYF	TGTGCCAGCAGCTACCGGGACAGGGAACAATGGTACTTC
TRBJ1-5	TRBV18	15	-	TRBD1	CASSPLGGANQPQHF	TGTGCCAGCTCACCACTAGGGGGCGCGAATCAGCCCCAGCATTTT
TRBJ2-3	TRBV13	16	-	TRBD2	CASSSLKAGVTDTQYF	TGTGCCAGCAGCTCCCTGAAAGCGGGGGTAACAGATACGCAGTATTTT